The source of this TCR beta chain is a study of beta chain features in type 1 diabetes. Overall study context: Patients were similar to healthy donors in age and gender (as well as in cell yields). Study-wide findings and caveats: A moderate, significant TCRB CDR3 shortening appeared in type 1 diabetes across four CD4+ subsets. Individuals with type 1 diabetes displayed fewer insertions and more deletions at VDJ junctions.

Trimming at V came to 5 bases and at J to 7 bases, leaving 10 bases not matched to a gene. In germline, CDR1 is SGHAT, CDR2 FQNNGV. This CDR3 spans 15 amino acids. Expressed TCRB transcripts got sequenced, as all isolated RNA was reverse transcribed. The repertoire was sequenced with immunoSEQ multiplex PCR; TCRdb's copy has only in-frame clones and lacks some. The sample contains about 640,000 clones, around 12% of which appear only once. Only a few counts were recorded for this clone. Its antigen is still unknown. Sequencing input: naive CD4+ T cells from blood. This receptor was taken from a man younger than 40 with type 1 diabetes. The J gene is TRBJ2-1, the V gene TRBV11-2, with TRBD2 identical over 8 bases. CDR3 coding DNA: TGTGCCAGCAGCCGCGGGGGGCCCTCTCATAATGAGCAGTTCTTC. This gives the protein CASSRGGPSHNEQFF.